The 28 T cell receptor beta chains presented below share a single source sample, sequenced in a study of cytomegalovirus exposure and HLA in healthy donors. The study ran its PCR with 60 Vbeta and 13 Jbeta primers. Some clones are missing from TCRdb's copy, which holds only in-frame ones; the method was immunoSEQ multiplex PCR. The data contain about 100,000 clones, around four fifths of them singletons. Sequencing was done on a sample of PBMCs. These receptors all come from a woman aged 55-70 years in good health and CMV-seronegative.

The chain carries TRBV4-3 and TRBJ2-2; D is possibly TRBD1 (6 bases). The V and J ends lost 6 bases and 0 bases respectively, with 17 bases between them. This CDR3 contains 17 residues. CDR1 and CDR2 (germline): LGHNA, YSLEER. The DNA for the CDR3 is TGCGCCAGCAGGGACAGTCTCCTAACATCGAACACCGGGGAGCTGTTTTTT. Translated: CASRDSLLTSNTGELFF.

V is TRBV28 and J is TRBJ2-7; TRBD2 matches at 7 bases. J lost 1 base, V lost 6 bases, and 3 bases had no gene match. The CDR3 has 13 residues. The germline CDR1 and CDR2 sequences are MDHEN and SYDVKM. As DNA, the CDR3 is TGTGCCAGCAGAGATAGCGGGTCCTACGAGCAGTACTTC. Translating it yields CASRDSGSYEQYF.

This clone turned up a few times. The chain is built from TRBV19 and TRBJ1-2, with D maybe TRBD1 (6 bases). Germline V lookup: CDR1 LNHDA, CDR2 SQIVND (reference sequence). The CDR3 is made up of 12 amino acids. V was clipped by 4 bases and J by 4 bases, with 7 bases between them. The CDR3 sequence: CASSKDSYGYTF. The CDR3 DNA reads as TGTGCCAGTAGTAAGGACAGCTATGGCTACACCTTC.

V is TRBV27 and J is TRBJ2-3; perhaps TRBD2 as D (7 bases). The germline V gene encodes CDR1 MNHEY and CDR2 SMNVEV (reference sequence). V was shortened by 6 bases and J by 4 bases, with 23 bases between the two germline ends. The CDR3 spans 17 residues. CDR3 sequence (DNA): TGTGCCAGCAGCTCGCGGGGGCGCGGGTTAATCCCAGATACGCAGTATTTT. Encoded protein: CASSSRGRGLIPDTQYF.

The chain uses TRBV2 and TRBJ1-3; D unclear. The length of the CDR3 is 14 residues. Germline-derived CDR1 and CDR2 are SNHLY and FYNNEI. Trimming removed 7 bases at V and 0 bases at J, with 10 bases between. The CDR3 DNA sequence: TGTGCCAGCAATGGCGGAAACTCTGGAAACACCATATATTTT. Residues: CASNGGNSGNTIYF.

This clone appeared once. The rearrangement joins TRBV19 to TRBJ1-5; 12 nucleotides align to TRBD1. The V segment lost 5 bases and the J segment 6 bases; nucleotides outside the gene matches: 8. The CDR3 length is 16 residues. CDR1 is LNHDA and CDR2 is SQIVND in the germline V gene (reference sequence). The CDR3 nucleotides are TGTGCCAGTAGTTCTCCCGGGACAGGGGGCAGTCAGCCCCAGCATTTT. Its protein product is CASSSPGTGGSQPQHF.

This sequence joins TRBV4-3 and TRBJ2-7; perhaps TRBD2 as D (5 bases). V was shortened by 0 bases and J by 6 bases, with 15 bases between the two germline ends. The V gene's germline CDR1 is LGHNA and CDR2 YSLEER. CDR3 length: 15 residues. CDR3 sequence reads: CASSQEASEGSEQYF. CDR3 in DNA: TGCGCCAGCAGCCAAGAAGCGAGTGAGGGCAGCGAGCAGTACTTC.

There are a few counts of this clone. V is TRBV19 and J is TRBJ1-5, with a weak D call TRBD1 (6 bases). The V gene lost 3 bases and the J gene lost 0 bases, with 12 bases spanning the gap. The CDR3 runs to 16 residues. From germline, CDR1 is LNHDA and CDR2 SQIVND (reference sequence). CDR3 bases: TGTGCCAGTAGTATCAGGACAGAATATAGCAATCAGCCCCAGCATTTT. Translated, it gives CASSIRTEYSNQPQHF.

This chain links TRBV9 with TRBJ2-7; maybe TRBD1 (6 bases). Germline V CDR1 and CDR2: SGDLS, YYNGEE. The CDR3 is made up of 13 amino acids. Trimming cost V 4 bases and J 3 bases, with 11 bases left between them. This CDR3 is CASSPGQSYEQYF. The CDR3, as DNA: TGTGCCAGCAGCCCCGGACAGAGCTACGAGCAGTACTTC.

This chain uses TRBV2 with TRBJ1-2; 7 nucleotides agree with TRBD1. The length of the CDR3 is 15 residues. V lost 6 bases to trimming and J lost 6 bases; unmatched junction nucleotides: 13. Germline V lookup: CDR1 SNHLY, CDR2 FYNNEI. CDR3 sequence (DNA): TGTGCCAGCAGCGAAAGGGGGACAGTCTGGGATGGCTACACCTTC. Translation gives CASSERGTVWDGYTF.

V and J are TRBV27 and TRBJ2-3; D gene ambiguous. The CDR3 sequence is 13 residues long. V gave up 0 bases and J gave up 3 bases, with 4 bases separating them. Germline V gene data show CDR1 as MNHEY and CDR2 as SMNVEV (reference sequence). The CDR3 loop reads CASSLSRTDTQYF. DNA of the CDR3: TGTGCCAGCAGTTTATCACGGACAGATACGCAGTATTTT.

The CDR3 bases are TGTGCCAGCAGCTCGCCTAGCGGGGGCCCAGAGACCCAGTACTTC. Encoded protein: CASSSPSGGPETQYF. The rearrangement links TRBV7-9 to TRBJ2-5; 10 bases match TRBD2. Germline V gene data show CDR1 as SEHNR and CDR2 as FQNEAQ (reference sequence). CDR3 length: 15 amino acids. Trimming removed 4 bases from V and 4 bases from J; junction bases left unmatched: 6. Full variable domain (remainder filled in from reference TRBV7-9 and TRBJ2-5): DTGVSQNPRHKITKRGQNVTFRCDPISEHNRLYWYRQTLGQGPEFLTYFQNEAQLEKSRLLSDRFSAERPKGSFSTLEIQRTEQGDSAMYLCASSSPSGGPETQYFGPGTRLLVL.

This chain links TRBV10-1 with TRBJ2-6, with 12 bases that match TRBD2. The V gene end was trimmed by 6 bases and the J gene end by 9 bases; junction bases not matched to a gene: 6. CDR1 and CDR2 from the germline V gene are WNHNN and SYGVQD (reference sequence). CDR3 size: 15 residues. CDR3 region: CASRGGLAGSNVLTF. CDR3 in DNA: TGCGCCAGCAGGGGGGGACTAGCGGGCAGCAACGTCCTGACTTTC.

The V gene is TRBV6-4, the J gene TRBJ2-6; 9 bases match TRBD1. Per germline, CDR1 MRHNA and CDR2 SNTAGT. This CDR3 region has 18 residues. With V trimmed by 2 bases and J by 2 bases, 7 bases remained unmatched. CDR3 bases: TGTGCCAGCAGTGACGGGGGACAGGGTGAAGCTGGGGCCAACGTCCTGACTTTC. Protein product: CASSDGGQGEAGANVLTF.

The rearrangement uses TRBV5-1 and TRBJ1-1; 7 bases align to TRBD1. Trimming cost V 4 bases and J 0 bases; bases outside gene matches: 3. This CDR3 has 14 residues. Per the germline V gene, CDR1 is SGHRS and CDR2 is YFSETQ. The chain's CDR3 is CASSAGQVNTEAFF. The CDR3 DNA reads TGCGCCAGCAGCGCCGGACAGGTGAACACTGAAGCTTTCTTT.

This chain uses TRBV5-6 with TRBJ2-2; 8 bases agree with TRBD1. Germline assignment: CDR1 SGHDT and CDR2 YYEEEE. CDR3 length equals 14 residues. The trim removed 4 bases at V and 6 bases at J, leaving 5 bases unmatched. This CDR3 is CASSILDRAGELFF. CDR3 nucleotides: TGTGCCAGCAGCATCCTGGACAGGGCCGGGGAGCTGTTTTTT.

In DNA form, the CDR3 reads TGTGCCAGCAGTGAACACTGGGCGGGGGAAATTCAAGAGACCCAGTACTTC. Protein sequence: CASSEHWAGEIQETQYF. The V call is TRBV25-1, the J call TRBJ2-5; the match to TRBD2 covers 7 bases. Germline CDR1 reads MGHDK; CDR2 reads SYGVNS. The CDR3 runs to 17 residues. V shed 2 bases, J shed 2 bases, and the junction held 11 bases outside the gene matches.

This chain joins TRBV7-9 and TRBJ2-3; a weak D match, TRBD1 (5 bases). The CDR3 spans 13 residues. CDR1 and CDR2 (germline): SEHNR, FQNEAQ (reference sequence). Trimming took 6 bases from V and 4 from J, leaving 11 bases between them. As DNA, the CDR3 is TGTGCCAGCAGAGCAGGGTCGGCAGATACGCAGTATTTT. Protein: CASRAGSADTQYF.

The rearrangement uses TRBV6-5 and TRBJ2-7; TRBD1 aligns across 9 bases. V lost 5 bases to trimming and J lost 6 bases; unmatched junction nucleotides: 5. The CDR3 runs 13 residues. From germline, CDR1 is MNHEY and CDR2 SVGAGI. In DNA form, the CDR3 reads TGTGCCAGCAGTATGGGACAGGGCTCCGAGCAGTACTTC. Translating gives CASSMGQGSEQYF.

The CDR3 is CAWSLVRGSTYTF. CDR3 bases: TGTGCCTGGAGCCTCGTCAGGGGTTCTACTTACACCTTC. J is TRBJ1-2 and V is TRBV30, with D perhaps matching TRBD1 (6 bases). V was cut by 3 bases and J by 11 bases, with 19 bases left in between. The CDR3 length is 13 residues. Looked up from germline, CDR1 is GTSNPN and CDR2 is SVGIG (reference sequence).

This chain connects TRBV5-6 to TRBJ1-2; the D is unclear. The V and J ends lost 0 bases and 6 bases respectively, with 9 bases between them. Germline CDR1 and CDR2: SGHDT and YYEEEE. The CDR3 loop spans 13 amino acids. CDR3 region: CASSLVPGNGYTF. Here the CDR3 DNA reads TGTGCCAGCAGCTTGGTCCCCGGGAATGGCTACACCTTC.

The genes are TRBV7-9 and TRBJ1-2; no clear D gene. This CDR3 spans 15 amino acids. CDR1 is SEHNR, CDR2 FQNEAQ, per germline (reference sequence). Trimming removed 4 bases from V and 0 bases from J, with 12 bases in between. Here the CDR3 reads CASSSSLPTNYGYTF. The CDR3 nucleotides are TGTGCCAGCAGCTCCTCGTTACCTACTAACTATGGCTACACCTTC.

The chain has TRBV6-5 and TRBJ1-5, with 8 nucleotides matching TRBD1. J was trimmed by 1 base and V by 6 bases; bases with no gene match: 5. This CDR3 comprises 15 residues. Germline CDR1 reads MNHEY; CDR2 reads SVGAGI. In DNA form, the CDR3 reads TGTGCCAGCAGATCTACAGGGGGAAGCAATCAGCCCCAGCATTTT. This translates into CASRSTGGSNQPQHF.

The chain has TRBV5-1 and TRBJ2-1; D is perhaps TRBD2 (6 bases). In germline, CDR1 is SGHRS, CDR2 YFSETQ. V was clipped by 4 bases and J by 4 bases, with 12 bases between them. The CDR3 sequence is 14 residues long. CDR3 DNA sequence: TGCGCCAGCAGCGCCGGGAGCCCGTACAATGAGCAGTTCTTC. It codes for CASSAGSPYNEQFF.

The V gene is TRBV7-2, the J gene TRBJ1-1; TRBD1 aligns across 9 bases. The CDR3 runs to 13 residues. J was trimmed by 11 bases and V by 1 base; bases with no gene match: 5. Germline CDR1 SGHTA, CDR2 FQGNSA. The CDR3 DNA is TGTGCCAGCAGCTTAGGGGGACAGGGCGAGGCTTTCTTT. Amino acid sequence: CASSLGGQGEAFF.

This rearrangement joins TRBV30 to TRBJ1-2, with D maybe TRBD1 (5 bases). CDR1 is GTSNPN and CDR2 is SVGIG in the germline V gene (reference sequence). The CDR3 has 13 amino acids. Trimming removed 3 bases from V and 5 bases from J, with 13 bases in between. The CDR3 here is CAWRKGPGYGYTF. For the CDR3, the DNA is TGTGCCTGGAGGAAGGGGCCAGGGTATGGCTACACCTTC.

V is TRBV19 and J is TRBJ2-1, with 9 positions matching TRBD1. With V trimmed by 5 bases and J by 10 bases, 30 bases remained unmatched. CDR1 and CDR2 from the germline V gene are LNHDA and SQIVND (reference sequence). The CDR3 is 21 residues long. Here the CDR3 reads CASSARIGTGSIPMGSGEQFF. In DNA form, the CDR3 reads TGTGCCAGTAGTGCACGAATAGGGACAGGGTCCATCCCGATGGGTTCGGGGGAGCAGTTCTTC.

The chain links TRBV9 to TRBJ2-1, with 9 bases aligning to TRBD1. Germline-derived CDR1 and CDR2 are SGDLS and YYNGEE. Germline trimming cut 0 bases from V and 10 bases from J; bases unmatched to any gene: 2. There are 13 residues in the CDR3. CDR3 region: CASSVGTGDEQFF. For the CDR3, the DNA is TGTGCCAGCAGCGTAGGGACAGGGGACGAGCAGTTCTTC. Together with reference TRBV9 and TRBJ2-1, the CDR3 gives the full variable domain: DSGVTQTPKHLITATGQRVTLRCSPRSGDLSVYWYQQSLDQGLQFLIQYYNGEERAKGNILERFSAQQFPDLHSELNLSSLELGDSALYFCASSVGTGDEQFFGPGTRLTVL.